The 6 T cell receptor beta chains reported below all come from one sample, sequenced in a study of HIV-infected patients and healthy controls. Reverse transcription used around 480 ng RNA and constant-region primers for alpha and beta. Separate chain-specific third strand synthesis with multiplexing indices produced the alpha and beta libraries. TCRdb reprocessed the 5' RACE reads with MiXCR, giving one entry per CDR3 protein. This sample has about 10,000 distinct CDR3 sequences, with almost 6% found just once. Follow-up blood was drawn about 14 weeks, roughly three months, after antiretroviral therapy began. All unsorted peripheral T cells were captured because whole blood was used without fractionation. The starting material was blood, obtained during antiretroviral therapy. The receptors come from an adult with HIV infection. The donor label of this sample is uncertain.

This clonotype was recorded at least ten times. CDR3 in amino acids: CAISASGTGELDTQYF. The CDR3 DNA reads as TGTGCCATCAGTGCCTCCGGGACTGGGGAGTTAGATACGCAGTATTTT. The chain has TRBV10-3 and TRBJ2-3; tentative D call: TRBD2 (6 bases). Germline-derived CDR1 and CDR2 are ENHRY and SYGVKD. CDR3 length equals 16 residues. The germline V and J ends were trimmed by 4 bases and 5 bases, with 19 bases remaining between them.

By sample share, this clonotype is medium-sized. This chain connects TRBV29-1 to TRBJ1-4; unclear D gene. The ends were cut back, 4 bases at V and 8 bases at J, with 14 bases in the middle. The length of the CDR3 is 13 residues. CDR1 SQVTM and CDR2 ANQGSEA come from the germline V gene. The chain's CDR3 is CSVVGQREEKLFF. For the CDR3, the DNA is TGCAGCGTTGTTGGTCAGCGGGAAGAAAAACTGTTTTTT.

The chain has TRBV20-1 and TRBJ2-4, with TRBD1 matching over 7 bases. Looked up from germline, CDR1 is DFQATT and CDR2 is SNEGSKA (reference sequence). The CDR3 length is 14 residues. The trim removed 4 bases at V and 3 bases at J, leaving 6 bases unmatched. DNA of the CDR3: TGCAGTGCTACCCGGGACAGCCGCAAAAACATTCAGTACTTC. As protein: CSATRDSRKNIQYF.

This clonotype was picked up many times. The rearrangement uses TRBV2 and TRBJ2-1; 8 bases fit TRBD1. This CDR3 contains 13 residues. The ends lost 6 bases at V and 6 bases at J; junction bases unmatched: 4. Per germline, CDR1 SNHLY and CDR2 FYNNEI. CDR3 coding DNA: TGTGCCAGCAGGGACAGGGATATCAATGAGCAGTTCTTC. Its translation is CASRDRDINEQFF. Drawing the rest from reference TRBV2 and TRBJ2-1, the complete variable domain is EPEVTQTPSHQVTQMGQEVILRCVPISNHLYFYWYRQILGQKVEFLVSFYNNEISEKSEIFDDQFSVERPDGSNFTLKIRSTKLEDSAMYFCASRDRDINEQFFGPGTRLTVL.

This clonotype was found many times. J is TRBJ2-3 and V is TRBV7-2; 7 nucleotides align to TRBD1. The CDR3 runs 15 residues. V gave up 7 bases and J gave up 1 base; unmatched junction bases: 8. Germline-derived CDR1 and CDR2 are SGHTA and FQGNSA. CDR3: CASIKQGYGTDTQYF. The DNA of the CDR3 is TGTGCCAGCATAAAACAGGGGTACGGCACAGATACGCAGTATTTT.

This clonotype was detected only a few times. The chain joins TRBV6-1 to TRBJ1-5, with 7 nucleotides matching TRBD1. V lost 6 bases to trimming and J lost 0 bases; unmatched junction nucleotides: 8. The CDR3 is 16 amino acids. Germline loops: CDR1 MNHNS, CDR2 SASEGT. The DNA for the CDR3 is TGTGCCAGCAGGAGGGTACAGGGGTATAGCAATCAGCCCCAGCATTTT. Residues: CASRRVQGYSNQPQHF.